This T cell receptor (beta chain) was profiled in a study of beta chain features in type 1 diabetes. About the study: Patients looked much like healthy donors when it came to age, gender and cell yields.

Study-wide points: Moderate but significant shortening of TCRB CDR3s was recorded in all four CD4+ subsets from Type 1 diabetes patients. Using cDNA template may skew counts toward highly expressing activated cells. In the patient group, naive, central memory and Treg TCRB repertoires seemed more alike than in the healthy donor group. Although PCR might favor shorter templates, it would do so equally in patients and controls.

Expressed TCRB transcripts got sequenced, as all isolated RNA was reverse transcribed. Sequencing used immunoSEQ multiplex PCR; TCRdb keeps in-frame clones, though not all of them. The sample has about 700,000 clones, roughly 13% seen once; the top ten hold 0.022%. This clone was counted only a few times. Antigen unknown. The V end was cut by 10 bases, the J end by 4 bases, with 19 bases between. Germline CDR1 and CDR2: LNHDA and SQIVND (reference sequence). The CDR3 consists of 14 residues. The receptor was derived from a man aged 18 to 30 with type 1 diabetes. Material for sequencing was naive CD4+ T cells from blood. J is TRBJ1-2 and V is TRBV19; no firm D call. The CDR3 nucleotides are TGTGCCACCTCCCTGGGATCTACAGTCTATGGCTACACCTTC. Translated, it gives CATSLGSTVYGYTF.